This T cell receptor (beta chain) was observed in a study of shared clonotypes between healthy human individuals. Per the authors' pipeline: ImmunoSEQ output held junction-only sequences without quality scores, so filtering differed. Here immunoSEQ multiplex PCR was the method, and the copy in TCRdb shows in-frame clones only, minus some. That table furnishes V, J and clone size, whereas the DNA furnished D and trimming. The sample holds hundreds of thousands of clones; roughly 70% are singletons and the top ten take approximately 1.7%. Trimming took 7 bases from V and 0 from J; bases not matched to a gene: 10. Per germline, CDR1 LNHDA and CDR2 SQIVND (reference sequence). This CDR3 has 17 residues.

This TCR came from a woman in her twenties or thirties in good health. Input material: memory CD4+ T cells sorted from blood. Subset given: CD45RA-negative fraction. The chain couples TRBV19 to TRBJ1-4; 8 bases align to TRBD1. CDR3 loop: CASTTRAGGPTNEKLFF. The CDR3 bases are TGTGCCAGTACCACCCGGGCAGGGGGCCCAACTAATGAAAAACTGTTTTTT.